This TCR beta chain was captured by sequencing in a study of identical twins. TCRdb used MiXCR to reprocess the 5' RACE reads, holding one entry per CDR3 protein. The sample comprises hundreds of thousands of distinct CDR3 sequences, about 20% of which are singletons, and 4.3% rests with the top ten. Germline loops: CDR1 SGHTA, CDR2 FQGNSA. Trimming shortened V by 1 base and J by 8 bases, and 9 bases separated the two germline ends. The CDR3 runs 13 residues. This clonotype was seen a few times. Separately, the same data were catalogued under a study of T cells expressing NK-cell markers. That source adds: Of the CD8+ T cells in six donors, roughly 1.0-7.0% belonged to dominant NKG2C+ clonotypes.

The TCR sequence derives from a woman aged 18 to 35 in good health. The specimen was PBMCs. The chain carries TRBV7-2 and TRBJ2-4, with a possible D match to TRBD2 (5 bases). The CDR3: CASSLERRDIQYF. CDR3 bases: TGTGCCAGCAGCTTAGAACGGCGGGACATTCAGTACTTC.